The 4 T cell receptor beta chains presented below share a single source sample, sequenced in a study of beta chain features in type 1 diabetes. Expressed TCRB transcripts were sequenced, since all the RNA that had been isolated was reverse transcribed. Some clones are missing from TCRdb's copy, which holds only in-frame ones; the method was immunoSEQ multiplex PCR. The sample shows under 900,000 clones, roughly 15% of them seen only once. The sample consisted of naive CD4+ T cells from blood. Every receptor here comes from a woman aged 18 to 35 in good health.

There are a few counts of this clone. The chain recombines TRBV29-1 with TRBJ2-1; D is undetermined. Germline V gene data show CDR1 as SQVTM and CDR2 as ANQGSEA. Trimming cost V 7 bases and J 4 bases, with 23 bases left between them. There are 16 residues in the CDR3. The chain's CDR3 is CSAVVMVPVDYNEQFF. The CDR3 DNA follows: TGCAGCGCCGTTGTTATGGTACCGGTAGATTACAATGAGCAGTTCTTC.

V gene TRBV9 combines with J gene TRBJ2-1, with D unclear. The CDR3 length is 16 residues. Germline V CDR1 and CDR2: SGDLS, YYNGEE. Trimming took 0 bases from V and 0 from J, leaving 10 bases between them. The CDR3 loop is CASSVGGVSSYNEQFF. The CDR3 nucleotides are TGTGCCAGCAGCGTAGGCGGAGTGAGCTCCTACAATGAGCAGTTCTTC.

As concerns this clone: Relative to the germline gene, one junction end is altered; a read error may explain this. CDR3 loop: CASSAGFSYEQYF. The DNA for the CDR3 is TGTGCTAGCAGCGCGGGGTTCTCCTACGAGCAGTACTTC. The chain joins TRBV7-7 to TRBJ2-7; a weak D match, TRBD2 (6 bases). CDR3 length: 13 residues. CDR1 and CDR2 from the germline V gene are SSHAT and FNYEAQ (reference sequence).

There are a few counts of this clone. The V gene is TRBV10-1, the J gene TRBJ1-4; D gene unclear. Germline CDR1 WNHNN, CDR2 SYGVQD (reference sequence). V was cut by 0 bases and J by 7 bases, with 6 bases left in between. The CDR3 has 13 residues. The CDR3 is CASSESMGEKLFF. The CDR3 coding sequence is TGCGCCAGCAGTGAGTCAATGGGTGAAAAACTGTTTTTT.